This T cell receptor (beta chain) comes out of a study of cytomegalovirus exposure and HLA in healthy donors (dated by TCRdb to 2015 to 2018). For context, the study as a whole: In an earlier analysis of some 610 of the donors, 276 Gb of sequence data and 95 million to 130 million unique TCR beta sequences from about 180 million T cells were reported. Besides the first cohort of about 730 subjects, a separate validation cohort made up of 120 different subjects was used. Alongside the repertoire data, information on donor age, sex, ethnicity and CMV serostatus was compiled. In a later genetic analysis, genome-wide SNP genotypes for about 55% of the roughly 700 donors were used, and that subset was treated as a discovery cohort. Every repertoire in the discovery cohort had been generated on one and the same sequencing platform. Several DR-DQ haplotypes were handled as single units for association and clustering because linkage in the cohort was strong. The study combined high-throughput TCR immunosequencing, statistical association of individual TCRs with disease status, and machine learning to predict cytomegalovirus infection status. Both class I and class II loci were covered by HLA typing, at four-digit resolution. The study used immunosequencing to profile the T cell repertoires of several hundred subjects and linked those repertoires to cytomegalovirus serostatus. In a later analysis, previously published TCR beta repertoires from several hundred donors were re-analyzed and high-resolution HLA genotyping was added so that TCR occurrence patterns could be studied. An earlier analysis of 587 of the donors used high-throughput TCR beta sequencing to judge whether each TCR beta V gene segment behaved as functional or pseudogenic. Approximately 310 gigabases of sequencing data and 78 million or so unique TCR sequences were included in an early release covering about 700 HLA-typed donors. Across under 500 genotyped donors of the cohort, an average of about 220,000 unique TCR beta nucleotide sequences per donor were sequenced, and around 20% of those sequences were non-productive. The aim of the study was to test whether cataloging public T cell receptors could identify signatures of past pathogen exposure. Typing coverage varied by locus: roughly 620-630 donors for A, B, C, DRB1 and DQB1; approximately 500 for DQA1; over 600 for DPA1; roughly 450 for DPB1. The genetic ancestry cluster associated with self-reported Caucasian donors included 81% of the roughly 390 genotyped donors. Rather than using new phenotypic data, the later analysis identified candidate immune exposures from TCR beta sequences and from how often those sequences occurred across donors.

Library creation used the immunoSEQ multiplex PCR assay. For the multiplex PCR, a mixture combining 60 forward primers for TCR Vbeta segments and 13 reverse primers for TCR Jbeta segments was used. The CDR3 region of rearranged TCR beta genes was amplified from genomic DNA by a multiplex PCR assay. The amplified TCR beta libraries were sequenced on the Illumina HiSeq System as 87-base-pair reads. Concerning the study's data processing: Across the 600 to 700 repertoires, a later analysis counted some 80 million unique TCR beta chains, roughly 11 million of which were shared by at least two donors. To remove PCR and sequencing errors, raw reads were error-corrected and collapsed into unique sequences using a nearest-neighbor algorithm that merged closely related sequences. V, D and J gene segments were assigned by aligning CDR3 sequences to IMGT reference sequences. For a sequence to be retained, a match of at least six nucleotides was required to both a V gene segment and a J gene segment. A rearrangement counted as productive if the CDR3 had no stop codons and remained in frame with V and J, and every other rearrangement counted as non-productive. CDR3 was defined according to IMGT convention as the region running from the second conserved V-encoded cysteine to the conserved J-encoded phenylalanine. In an earlier analysis of more than 550 of the donors, sequences lacking an unambiguous match to a single V gene segment were excluded. In an earlier analysis of several hundred of the donors, V segments were called functional above 56.7% productive rearrangements and were called segregating when the between-donor standard deviation exceeded 5%. A statistical classification framework was built for diagnosing cytomegalovirus status from the catalog of TCR beta chain sequences. In a later analysis, V and J genes were assigned by comparing TCR nucleotide sequences against IMGT/GENE-DB human TR gene sequences. In a later analysis, CDR3 sequences and most-parsimonious VDJ recombination scenarios were assigned using the TCRdist pipeline. In a later analysis, every TCR beta chain was defined by the combination of its CDR3 amino acid sequence and its V-gene family, and reads without a unique V-gene family were dropped. In a later analysis, several hundred highly shared, low-generation-probability nucleotide sequences were removed to address suspected cross-contamination and a sequencing artifact. In a later analysis, a clonal expansion index was calculated for each public chain from normalized within-repertoire ranks of inferred template counts. In a later analysis, generation probabilities were computed with a VDJ recombination model fitted to out-of-frame rearrangements, and the resulting probabilities were checked against IGoR. In a later analysis, hypergeometric tests were used to score TCR-TCR, TCR-HLA and TCR-CMV co-occurrence, with a repertoire-size bias correction applied to TCR pairs. A later analysis estimated false discovery rates by permuting HLA or CMV assignments 20 times. A later analysis grouped co-occurring TCRs with DBSCAN, adding TCRdist sequence similarity when clustering within HLA-allele-positive subsets. For co-occurrence clustering, repertoires with fewer than 30,000 or more than 120,000 public chains were excluded, along with four to six repertoires with anomalous nucleotide sharing. In TCRdb, the immuneACCESS table is reduced to in-frame sequences with V and J assigned. These tables do not hold every clone; where another copy was compared, an unresolved V gene accounts for under half, and the others remain unexplained. The V and J calls and the clone size are those of that table, but D and trimming were determined from the DNA. This sample gives tens of thousands of clones in total; 74% of them show up just once. The ten largest clones add up to roughly 9% of the sample.

The cohort consisted of more than 650 healthy bone marrow donors. Cohort members were all nominally healthy when sampled, although unrecorded immune exposures were likely present. The donor was CMV seropositive and belonged to the group of 250 to 300 seropositive cohort members. Every donor gave a peripheral blood sample, and the peripheral blood mononuclear cells from that sample were used for TCR beta sequencing. The Qiagen DNeasy Blood Extraction Kit was used to extract genomic DNA from the blood cell samples. The CDR3 covers 14 residues, taking in both the cysteine and the phenylalanine. Only CDR3 DNA remains: 42 bases, in frame from the first base. Taken from the germline V gene (reference sequence), the CDR1 and CDR2 loops are GTSNPN and SVGIG. V loses 0 bases, J loses 2 bases, and the germline ends lie 8 bases apart. Notes on this clone: The clone's antigen remains unknown. Base qualities are not at hand, and no much larger clone is one base apart.

Findings and caveats that apply to the study as a whole: Presence/absence analyses assumed roughly uniform sequencing depth across donors, an assumption that may not hold. A group of highly shared sequence variants was considered likely to be a technical artifact of the sequencing pipeline. Most TCR sequences were observed very rarely across donors, whereas some public TCRs were present in many individuals. Correlated functional status among segregating V segments might reflect linkage disequilibrium, but an unknown experimental factor could not be ruled out. Compared with equally common non-associated chains, HLA-associated TCR beta chains in a later analysis were more clonally expanded and had lower generation probabilities. Only TCR beta chains were sequenced in this cohort, and the absence of alpha or paired-chain data limited detectable features. A later analysis found that most CMV-associated TCR beta chains appeared HLA-restricted, with HLA associations seemingly driven largely by CMV exposure. Because HLA typing was missing for some donors at each locus, association tests included only the typed subset. Cytomegalovirus status was reported to be diagnosed by the classifier with high specificity and sensitivity in both the original and validation cohorts. At a false discovery rate of 0.05, a later analysis linked around 17,000 TCR beta sequences to specific HLA alleles. Three of the identified cytomegalovirus-associated TCR beta chains were confirmed in vitro to be specific for cytomegalovirus antigens. A further reported finding was that TCR beta sequences accurately predicted the HLA-A and HLA-B alleles for most subjects in the first cohort. Because counts were too low, some 16 rarely observed V segments, including chromosome 9 orphons, were excluded from the earlier analysis of some 540 of the donors. Strong co-occurrence of HLA alleles, especially DR and DQ, made assigning TCR associations to individual alleles difficult. In the study, approximately 160 TCR beta chains were listed as associated with cytomegalovirus. A later genetic analysis associated a missense DCLRE1C variant with V-gene and J-gene trimming of TCR beta chains, and an independent cohort replicated the association. The only immune exposure information available for the cohort was CMV serostatus. The authors suggested that the approach could potentially be extended to other disease states and immunological phenotypes. In a later analysis, several top co-occurrence clusters were reported to appear linked to parvovirus B19, influenza, CMV and Epstein-Barr virus. Compared with the approximately 600-donor mean, donors in an Asian-associated ancestry cluster had fewer N-insertions in productive TCRs, according to a later genetic analysis. Broadly in line with IMGT annotations, most TCR beta V segments showed up in productive rearrangements about 87% or about 30% of the time in an earlier analysis of several hundred of the donors. In a later analysis, TCR association rates were found to vary across HLA loci, with the most associated TCRs seen for DRB1 alleles and the fewest for HLA-C alleles. Some IMGT-functional V segments, including TRBV6-2 and TRBV6-3, could not be distinguished by the 87-base-pair reads and were therefore excluded.

Sequencing used PBMCs. The rearranged chain carries TRBV30 and TRBJ1-5; perhaps TRBD1 is the D gene, with 5 bases matching. The receptor comes from a man aged 35-49 years in good health and CMV-seropositive. CDR3 sequence: CAWSVPRGNQPQHF. The bases read TGTGCCTGGAGTGTCCCCAGGGGCAATCAGCCCCAGCATTTT.